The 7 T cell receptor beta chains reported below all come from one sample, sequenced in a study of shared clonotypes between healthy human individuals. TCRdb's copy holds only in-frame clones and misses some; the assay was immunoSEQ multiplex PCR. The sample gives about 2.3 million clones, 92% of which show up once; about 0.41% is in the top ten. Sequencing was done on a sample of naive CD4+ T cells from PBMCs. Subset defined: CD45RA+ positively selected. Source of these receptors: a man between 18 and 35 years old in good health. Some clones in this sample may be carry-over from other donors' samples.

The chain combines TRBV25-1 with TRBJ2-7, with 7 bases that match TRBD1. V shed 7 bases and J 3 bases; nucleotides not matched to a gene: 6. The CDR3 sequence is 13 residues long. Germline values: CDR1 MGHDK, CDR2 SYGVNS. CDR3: CASNPRDSYEQYF. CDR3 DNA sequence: TGTGCCAGCAACCCCCGGGACAGCTACGAGCAGTACTTC.

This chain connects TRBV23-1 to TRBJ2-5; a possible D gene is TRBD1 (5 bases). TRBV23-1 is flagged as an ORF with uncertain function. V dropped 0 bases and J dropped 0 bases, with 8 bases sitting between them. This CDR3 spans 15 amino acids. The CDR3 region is CASSQSRGNQETQYF. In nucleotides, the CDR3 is TGCGCCAGCAGTCAATCAAGGGGAAACCAAGAGACCCAGTACTTC.

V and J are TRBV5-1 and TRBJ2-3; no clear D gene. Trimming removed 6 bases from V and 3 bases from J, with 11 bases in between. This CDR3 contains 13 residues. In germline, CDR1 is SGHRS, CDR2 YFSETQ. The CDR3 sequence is CASNLGGTDTQYF. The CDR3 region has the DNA TGCGCCAGCAATTTGGGTGGAACAGATACGCAGTATTTT.

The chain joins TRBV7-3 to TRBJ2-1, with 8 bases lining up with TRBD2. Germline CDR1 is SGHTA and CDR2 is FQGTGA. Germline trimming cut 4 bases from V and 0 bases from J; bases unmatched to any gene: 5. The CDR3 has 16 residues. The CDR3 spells CASSSKSGSSYNEQFF. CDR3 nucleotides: TGTGCCAGCAGCTCGAAGAGCGGGAGCTCCTACAATGAGCAGTTCTTC.

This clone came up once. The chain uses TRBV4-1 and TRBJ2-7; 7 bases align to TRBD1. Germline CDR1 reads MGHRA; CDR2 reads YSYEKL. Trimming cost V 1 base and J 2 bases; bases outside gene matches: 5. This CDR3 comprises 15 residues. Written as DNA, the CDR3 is TGCGCCAGCAGCCAAGTAACAGGGGCCCCCTACGAGCAGTACTTC. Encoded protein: CASSQVTGAPYEQYF.

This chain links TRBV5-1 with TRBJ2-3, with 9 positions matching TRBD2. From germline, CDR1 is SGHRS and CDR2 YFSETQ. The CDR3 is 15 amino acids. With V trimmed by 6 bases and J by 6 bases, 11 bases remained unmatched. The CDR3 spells CASTLPGLASDTQYF. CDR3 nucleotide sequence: TGCGCCAGCACTCTCCCGGGACTAGCTTCGGATACGCAGTATTTT. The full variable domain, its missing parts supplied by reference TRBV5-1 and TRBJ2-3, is KAGVTQTPRYLIKTRGQQVTLSCSPISGHRSVSWYQQTPGQGLQFLFEYFSETQRNKGNFPGRFSGRQFSNSRSEMNVSTLELGDSALYLCASTLPGLASDTQYFGPGTRLTVL.

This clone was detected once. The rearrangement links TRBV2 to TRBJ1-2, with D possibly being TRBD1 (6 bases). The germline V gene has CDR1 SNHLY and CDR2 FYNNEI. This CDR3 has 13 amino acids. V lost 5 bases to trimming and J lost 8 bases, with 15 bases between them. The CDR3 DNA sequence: TGTGCCAGCAGTTTTAAAGGGGGTGCGGGCTACACCTTC. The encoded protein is CASSFKGGAGYTF.